The source of this TCR beta chain is a study of shared clonotypes between healthy human individuals. Study-level results: Clonotype sharing among donors likely depends on sequencing depth. Researchers sampled blood only, noting tissue repertoires likely differ.

A word on this clone: Its antigen is still unknown.

Germline CDR1 SGHNT, CDR2 YYREEE (reference sequence). CDR3 length: 17 amino acids. Between the trimmed V and J ends, which lost 0 bases and 1 base, there was a span of 15 bases. The study ran the assay at deep level. Using immunoSEQ multiplex PCR, the repertoire was profiled, and TCRdb retains in-frame clones only, with some absent. The profile shows about 480,000 clones, 79% of them singletons. The chain employs TRBV5-4 and TRBJ2-3, with D uncertain. Sequencing input: PBMCs. This sequence originates from a woman aged 40 to 50 in good health. Some clones in this sample may be carry-over from other donors' samples. The CDR3 DNA is TGTGCCAGCAGCTTGGTAATAGCACGGGCGGGCACAGATACGCAGTATTTT. Its translation: CASSLVIARAGTDTQYF.